These 16 T cell receptor beta chains share one sample of origin, sequenced in a study of cytomegalovirus exposure and HLA in healthy donors. Primers included in the PCR were 60 Vbeta and 13 Jbeta primers. Generated by immunoSEQ multiplex PCR, the TCRdb table keeps only in-frame clones and is missing some. Of some 150,000 clones in the sample, more than 70% were seen once. The sequencing input was PBMCs. The receptors come from a man aged 45 to 65 in good health and CMV-seropositive.

This chain connects TRBV11-2 to TRBJ2-2; D gene unclear. CDR1 and CDR2 from the germline V gene are SGHAT and FQNNGV. The germline V and J ends were trimmed by 0 bases and 2 bases, with 4 bases remaining between them. This CDR3 contains 14 residues. The CDR3 region has the DNA TGTGCCAGCAGCTTAGATCTTAACACCGGGGAGCTGTTTTTT. It is translated as CASSLDLNTGELFF.

This clone has just one count. The chain couples TRBV15 to TRBJ2-5, with unresolved D. This CDR3 is built from 16 residues. Trimming took 1 base from V and 5 from J, leaving 17 bases between them. Germline lookup yields CDR1 LNHNV and CDR2 YYDKDF (reference sequence). CDR3 bases: TGTGCCACCAGCAGAGGGGCAGTAGAAATATGGGAGACCCAGTACTTC. Its protein product is CATSRGAVEIWETQYF.

This clone occurred a few times. The rearrangement links TRBV6-1 to TRBJ1-6; possible D gene TRBD1, 5 bases. CDR1 and CDR2 (germline): MNHNS, SASEGT. This CDR3 spans 13 amino acids. V lost 7 bases and J lost 7, with 11 bases in between. The CDR3 nucleotides read TGTGCCAGCATGAGCGGGACCAATTCACCCCTCCACTTT. Its translation: CASMSGTNSPLHF.

This chain links TRBV7-2 with TRBJ1-1; TRBD1 matches at 9 bases. From germline, CDR1 is SGHTA and CDR2 FQGNSA. J was trimmed by 5 bases and V by 0 bases; bases with no gene match: 4. This CDR3 has 15 amino acids. This chain's CDR3 is CASSLAGTGSTEAFF. DNA for the CDR3: TGTGCCAGCAGCTTAGCCGGGACAGGGTCGACTGAAGCTTTCTTT.

V usage is TRBV18 and J usage is TRBJ1-2, with a possible D match to TRBD1 (6 bases). This CDR3 has 14 amino acids. The ends were cut back, 4 bases at V and 2 bases at J, with 11 bases in the middle. Per germline, CDR1 KGHSH and CDR2 LQKENI. The CDR3, as DNA: TGTGCCAGCTCACAGACAGGCTCGAACTATGGCTACACCTTC. This codes for CASSQTGSNYGYTF.

The chain carries TRBV18 and TRBJ1-2, with D maybe TRBD1 (5 bases). This CDR3 region has 13 residues. Germline CDR1 KGHSH, CDR2 LQKENI. Trimming left V 2 bases short and J 6 bases short, with 10 bases between. The CDR3 loop is CASSPGGFDGYTF. CDR3 nucleotides: TGTGCCAGCTCACCAGGGGGGTTCGATGGCTACACCTTC.

CDR3 protein: CASTSTRNTEAFF. The CDR3 nucleotides are TGTGCCAGCACCTCGACAAGGAACACTGAAGCTTTCTTT. J is TRBJ1-1 and V is TRBV6-5; D remains ambiguous. The CDR3 covers 13 residues. Trimming removed 7 bases at V and 1 base at J, with 10 bases between. Germline V CDR1 and CDR2: MNHEY, SVGAGI.

This clone was observed a handful of times. This chain links TRBV11-3 with TRBJ2-5; TRBD1 agrees at 7 bases. The ends lost 5 bases at V and 4 bases at J; junction bases unmatched: 10. Germline V gives CDR1 SGHNT, CDR2 YENEEA. This CDR3 has 15 residues. CDR3 in amino acids: CASSPGGAEGETQYF. The CDR3 coding sequence is TGTGCCAGCAGCCCAGGGGGAGCGGAAGGAGAGACCCAGTACTTC.

CDR3 in amino acids: CATSREWAGTDQETQYF. CDR3 DNA sequence: TGTGCCACCAGCAGAGAATGGGCCGGGACAGACCAAGAGACCCAGTACTTC. The V and J genes are TRBV15 and TRBJ2-5, with 7 bases matching TRBD1. The V gene end was trimmed by 0 bases and the J gene end by 0 bases; junction bases not matched to a gene: 7. Germline V gene data show CDR1 as LNHNV and CDR2 as YYDKDF (reference sequence). The CDR3 extends over 17 amino acids.

The chain joins TRBV5-6 to TRBJ2-3; perhaps TRBD2 as D (5 bases). Germline values: CDR1 SGHDT, CDR2 YYEEEE. The CDR3 contains 17 residues. V lost 2 bases to trimming and J lost 2 bases, with 18 bases between them. The CDR3 DNA sequence: TGTGCCAGCAGCTTAGGGCTTGAAGACGGGGTCACAGATACGCAGTATTTT. The encoded protein is CASSLGLEDGVTDTQYF.

V is TRBV6-5 and J is TRBJ1-1; the match to TRBD1 covers 9 bases. Germline trimming cut 0 bases from V and 6 bases from J; bases unmatched to any gene: 5. The CDR3 has 15 amino acids. Germline V CDR1 and CDR2: MNHEY, SVGAGI. CDR3 in amino acids: CASSYSDRGRSEAFF. CDR3 sequence (DNA): TGTGCCAGCAGTTACTCGGACAGGGGAAGGTCTGAAGCTTTCTTT.

With regard to this clone: It is likely a read error, because the conserved phenylalanine at the end of the CDR3 is missing. It is unclear where the CDR3 begins or ends on the DNA, so no DNA is shown, and the CDR3 is as TCRdb lists it. This sequence joins TRBV7-3 and TRBJ1-2. Germline values: CDR1 SGHTA, CDR2 FQGTGA. The CDR3 comprises 12 residues, both ends counted. The CDR3 sequence: CASSFPGGDLHL.

This chain links TRBV19 with TRBJ2-7; no definite D call. The CDR3 runs to 14 residues. Germline loops: CDR1 LNHDA, CDR2 SQIVND (reference sequence). Trimming left V 3 bases short and J 5 bases short, with 14 bases between. The CDR3 sequence is CASSMWLVGDEQYF. In nucleotides, the CDR3 is TGTGCCAGTAGTATGTGGCTAGTCGGCGACGAGCAGTACTTC.

This clone was detected only once. The chain carries TRBV5-1 and TRBJ1-1; 8 bases match TRBD1. The CDR3 runs to 14 residues. The germline V gene encodes CDR1 SGHRS and CDR2 YFSETQ. The V gene end was trimmed by 3 bases and the J gene end by 1 base; junction bases not matched to a gene: 2. The CDR3 protein is CASSSGTGNTEAFF. Here the CDR3 DNA reads TGCGCCAGCAGCTCCGGGACAGGGAACACTGAAGCTTTCTTT.

The chain employs TRBV29-1 and TRBJ2-5; maybe TRBD2 (6 bases). Trimming took 5 bases from V and 7 from J, leaving 8 bases between them. From germline, CDR1 is SQVTM and CDR2 ANQGSEA. The CDR3 has 10 residues. CDR3 nucleotide sequence: TGCAGCGTTCCGGAGGGGACCCAGTACTTC. Amino acid sequence: CSVPEGTQYF.

The chain joins TRBV6-1 to TRBJ2-5; perhaps TRBD1 as D (6 bases). The germline V gene has CDR1 MNHNS and CDR2 SASEGT. The CDR3 sequence is 14 residues long. V was trimmed by 6 bases and J by 5 bases, leaving 16 bases between them. CDR3 region: CASSVGTRGETQYF. The CDR3 DNA follows: TGTGCCAGCAGCGTCGGGACAAGAGGTGAGACCCAGTACTTC.